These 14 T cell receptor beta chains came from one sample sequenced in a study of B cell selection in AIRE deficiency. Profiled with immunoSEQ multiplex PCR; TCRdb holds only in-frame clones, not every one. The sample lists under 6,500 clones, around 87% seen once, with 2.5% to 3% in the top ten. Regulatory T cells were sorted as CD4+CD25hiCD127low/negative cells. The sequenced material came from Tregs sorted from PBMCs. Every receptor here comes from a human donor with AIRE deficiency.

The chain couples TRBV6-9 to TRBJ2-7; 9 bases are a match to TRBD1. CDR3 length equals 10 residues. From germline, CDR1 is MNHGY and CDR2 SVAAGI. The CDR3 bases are TGTGTAGGGACAGGGCGCGAGCAGTACTTC. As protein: CVGTGREQYF.

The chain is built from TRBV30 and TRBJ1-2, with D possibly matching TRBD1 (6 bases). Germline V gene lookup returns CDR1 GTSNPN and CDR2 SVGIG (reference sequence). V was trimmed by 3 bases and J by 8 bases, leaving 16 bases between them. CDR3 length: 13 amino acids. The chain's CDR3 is CAWSLRGLEGYTF. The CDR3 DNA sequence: TGTGCCTGGAGCCTTCGGGGGCTTGAAGGCTACACCTTC.

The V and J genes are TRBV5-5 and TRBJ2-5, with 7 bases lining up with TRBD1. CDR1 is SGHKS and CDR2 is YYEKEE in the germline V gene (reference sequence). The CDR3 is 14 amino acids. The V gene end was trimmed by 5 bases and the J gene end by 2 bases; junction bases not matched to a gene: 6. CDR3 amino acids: CASSSGQPQETQYF. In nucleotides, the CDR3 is TGTGCCAGCAGTTCGGGACAGCCACAAGAGACCCAGTACTTC.

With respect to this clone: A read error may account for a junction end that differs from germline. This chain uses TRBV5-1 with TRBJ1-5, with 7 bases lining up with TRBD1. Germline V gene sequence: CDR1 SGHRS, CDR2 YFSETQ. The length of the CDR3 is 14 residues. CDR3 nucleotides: TGTGCCAGCAGCCGGGGACAGTCTAATCAGCCCCAGCATTTT. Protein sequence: CASSRGQSNQPQHF.

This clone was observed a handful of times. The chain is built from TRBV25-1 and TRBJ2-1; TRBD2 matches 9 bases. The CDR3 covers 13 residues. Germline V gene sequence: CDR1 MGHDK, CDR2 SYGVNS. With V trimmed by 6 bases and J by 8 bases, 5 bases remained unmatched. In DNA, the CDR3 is TGTGCCAGCAGGGCTAGCGGGACGGATGAGCAGTTCTTC. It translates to CASRASGTDEQFF.

CDR3 amino acids: CASSLLGSPSYEQYF. CDR3 in DNA: TGTGCCAGCAGTTTATTGGGGTCGCCCTCCTACGAGCAGTACTTC. The chain links TRBV28 to TRBJ2-7; the D is unclear. The CDR3 loop spans 15 amino acids. Germline V gene data show CDR1 as MDHEN and CDR2 as SYDVKM. With 1 base removed from V and 0 bases from J, the gap between germline ends came to 10 bases.

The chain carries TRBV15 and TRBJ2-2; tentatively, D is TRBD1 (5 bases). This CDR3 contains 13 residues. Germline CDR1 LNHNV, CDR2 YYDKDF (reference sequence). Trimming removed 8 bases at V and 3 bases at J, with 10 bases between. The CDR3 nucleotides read TGTGCCACCTCAAGGGGTCACACCGGGGAGCTGTTTTTT. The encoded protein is CATSRGHTGELFF.

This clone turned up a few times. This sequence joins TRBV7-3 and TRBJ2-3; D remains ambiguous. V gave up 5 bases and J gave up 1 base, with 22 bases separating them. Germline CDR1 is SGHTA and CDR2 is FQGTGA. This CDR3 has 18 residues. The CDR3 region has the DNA TGTGCCAGCAGCCGTAACGGATATGGCGGTTGGGGCACAGATACGCAGTATTTT. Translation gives CASSRNGYGGWGTDTQYF.

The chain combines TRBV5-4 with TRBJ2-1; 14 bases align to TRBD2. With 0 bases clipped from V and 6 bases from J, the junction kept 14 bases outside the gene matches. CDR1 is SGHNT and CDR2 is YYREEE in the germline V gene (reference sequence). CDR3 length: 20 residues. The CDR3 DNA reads TGTGCCAGCAGCTTGGATCTTTTTGGGACTAGCGGGAGATCGAGCAATGAGCAGTTCTTC. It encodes CASSLDLFGTSGRSSNEQFF.

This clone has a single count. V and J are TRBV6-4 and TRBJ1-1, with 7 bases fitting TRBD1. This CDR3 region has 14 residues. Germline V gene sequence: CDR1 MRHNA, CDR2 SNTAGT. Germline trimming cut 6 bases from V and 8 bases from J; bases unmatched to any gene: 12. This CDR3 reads CASREQGQGTEAFF. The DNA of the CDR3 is TGTGCCAGCAGAGAACAGGGGCAGGGTACGGAAGCTTTCTTT.

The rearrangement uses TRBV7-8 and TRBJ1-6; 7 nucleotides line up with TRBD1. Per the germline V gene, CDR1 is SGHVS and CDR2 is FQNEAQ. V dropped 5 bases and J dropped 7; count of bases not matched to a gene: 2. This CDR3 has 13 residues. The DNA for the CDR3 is TGTGCCAGCAGCGACAGGGTGAATTCACCCCTCCACTTT. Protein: CASSDRVNSPLHF.

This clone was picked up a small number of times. The CDR3 sequence is CASSGLAGTDTQYF. The CDR3, as DNA: TGCGCCAGTTCGGGACTAGCGGGCACAGATACGCAGTATTTT. The chain is built from TRBV5-1 and TRBJ2-3; 11 positions match TRBD2. The CDR3 is 14 amino acids. Germline CDR1 and CDR2: SGHRS and YFSETQ. Trimming cost V 8 bases and J 1 base; bases outside gene matches: 3.

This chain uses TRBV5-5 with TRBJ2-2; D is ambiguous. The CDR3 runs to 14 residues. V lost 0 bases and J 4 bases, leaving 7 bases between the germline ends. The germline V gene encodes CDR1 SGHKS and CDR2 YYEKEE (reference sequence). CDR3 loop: CASSLVLLTGELFF. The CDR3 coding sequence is TGTGCCAGCAGCTTGGTACTACTCACCGGGGAGCTGTTTTTT.

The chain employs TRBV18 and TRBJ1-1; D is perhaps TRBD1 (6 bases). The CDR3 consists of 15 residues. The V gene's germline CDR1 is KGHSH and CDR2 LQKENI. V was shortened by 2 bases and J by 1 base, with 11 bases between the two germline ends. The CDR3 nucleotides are TGTGCCAGCTCACCAAGACAGGAGGAGAACACTGAAGCTTTCTTT. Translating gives CASSPRQEENTEAFF.